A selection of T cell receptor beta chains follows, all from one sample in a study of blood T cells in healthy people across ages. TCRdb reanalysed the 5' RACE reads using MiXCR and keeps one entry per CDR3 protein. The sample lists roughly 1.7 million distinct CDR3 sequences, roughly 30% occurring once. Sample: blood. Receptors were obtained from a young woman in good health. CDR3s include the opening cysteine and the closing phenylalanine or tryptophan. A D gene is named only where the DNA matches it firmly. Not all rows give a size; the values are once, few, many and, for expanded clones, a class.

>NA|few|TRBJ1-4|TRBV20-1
CSATGTPTNEKLFF
TGCAGTGCCACCGGGACCCCAACTAATGAAAAACTGTTTTTT
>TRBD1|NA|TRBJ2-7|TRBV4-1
CASSHVRDREKGEQYF
TGCGCCAGCAGCCATGTTAGGGACAGGGAGAAGGGCGAGCAGTACTTC
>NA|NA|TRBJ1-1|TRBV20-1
CSASGGSRRNTEAFF
TGCAGTGCTAGTGGGGGTTCCCGGCGGAACACTGAAGCTTTCTTT
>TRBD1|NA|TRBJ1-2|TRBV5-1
CASSPGQSWDGYTF
TGCGCCAGCAGCCCGGGACAGTCTTGGGATGGCTACACCTTC
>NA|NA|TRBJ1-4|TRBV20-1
CSARTPGEEKLFF
TGCAGTGCCAGGACCCCCGGTGAGGAAAAACTGTTTTTT
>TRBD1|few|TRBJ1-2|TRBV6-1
CASSGGTGNVGGYTF
TGTGCCAGCAGTGGCGGGACAGGGAATGTCGGCGGCTACACCTTC
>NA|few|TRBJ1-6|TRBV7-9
CASRPDGGCSPLHF
TGTGCCAGCAGACCCGATGGAGGTTGTTCACCCCTCCACTTT
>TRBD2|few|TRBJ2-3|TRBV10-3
CAISESLAGSTADTQYF
TGTGCCATCAGTGAGTCGTTAGCGGGCAGTACCGCGGATACGCAGTATTTT
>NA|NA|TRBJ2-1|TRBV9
CASSSQGGFYNEQFF
TGTGCCAGCAGCTCCCAGGGGGGGTTTTACAATGAGCAGTTCTTC
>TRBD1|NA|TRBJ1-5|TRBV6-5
CASSSTGQNQPQHF
TGTGCCAGCAGTTCGACAGGGCAGAATCAGCCCCAGCATTTT
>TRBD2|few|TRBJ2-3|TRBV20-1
CSARRLAGNTDTQYF
TGCAGTGCTCGAAGACTAGCGGGGAACACAGATACGCAGTATTTT
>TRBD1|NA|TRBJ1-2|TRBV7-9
CASSSKRDRGKDGYTF
TGTGCCAGCAGCTCAAAGAGGGACAGGGGAAAAGATGGCTACACCTTC
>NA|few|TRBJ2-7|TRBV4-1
CASSQDWGGNYERYF
TGCGCCAGCAGCCAAGACTGGGGCGGGAATTACGAGCGGTACTTC
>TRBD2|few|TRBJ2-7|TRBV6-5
CASRQLAGDRYEQYF
TGTGCCAGCAGACAACTAGCGGGAGATCGATACGAGCAGTACTTC
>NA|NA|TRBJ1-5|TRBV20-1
CSATGPASNQPQHF
TGCAGTGCTACCGGGCCAGCGAGTAATCAGCCCCAGCATTTT
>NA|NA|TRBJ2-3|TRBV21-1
CAKQGLGTDTQYF
TGTGCCAAACAGGGGCTAGGCACAGATACGCAGTATTTT
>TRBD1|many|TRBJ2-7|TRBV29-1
CSVGQGSHEQYF
TGCAGCGTTGGACAGGGGTCCCACGAGCAGTACTTC
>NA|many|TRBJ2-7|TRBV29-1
CSVVWTPAYEQYF
TGCAGCGTTGTTTGGACTCCCGCCTACGAGCAGTACTTC
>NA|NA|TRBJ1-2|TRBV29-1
CSVLATDEANYGYTF
TGCAGCGTTCTGGCCACTGACGAGGCTAACTATGGCTACACCTTC
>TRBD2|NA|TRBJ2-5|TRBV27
CASSFGLAEGTQYF
TGTGCCAGCAGTTTTGGGCTAGCGGAGGGGACCCAGTACTTC
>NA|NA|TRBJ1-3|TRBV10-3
CAISESGGSGNTIYF
TGTGCCATCAGTGAGTCAGGTGGCTCTGGAAACACCATATATTTT
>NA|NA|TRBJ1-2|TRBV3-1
CASCQITTTGQHYGYTF
TGTGCCAGCTGCCAAATAACTACAACAGGACAGCACTATGGCTACACCTTC
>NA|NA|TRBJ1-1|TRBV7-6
CASRDRLDTEAFF
TGTGCCAGCAGAGACAGGTTGGACACTGAAGCTTTCTTT
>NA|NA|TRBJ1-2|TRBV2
CAGTLGQGNHGYTF
TGTGCCGGCACCCTGGGGCAGGGGAATCATGGCTACACCTTC
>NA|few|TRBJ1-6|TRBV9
CASSASASSPLHF
TGTGCCAGCAGCGCTTCGGCGAGTTCACCCCTCCACTTT
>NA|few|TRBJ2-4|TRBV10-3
CAISTGIPKNIQYF
TGTGCCATATCAACAGGAATCCCCAAAAACATTCAGTACTTC
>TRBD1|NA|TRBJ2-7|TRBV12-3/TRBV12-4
CASRPGTGLFSYEQYF
TGTGCCAGCAGACCTGGGACAGGGCTCTTCTCCTACGAGCAGTACTTC